This T cell receptor (beta chain) was found in a study of blood T cell repertoires in COVID-19. Study-level information: PBMCs, B-cell-depleted T cells, or T cells were the source of the cDNA or gDNA that made up the material.

V lost 1 base and J lost 4, with 13 bases in between. Germline CDR1 LGHDT, CDR2 YNNKEL (reference sequence). CDR3 length: 15 amino acids. Libraries were prepared by immunoSEQ multiplex PCR; TCRdb keeps only in-frame clonotypes and omits some of them. Among about 300,000 clones listed, 70% to 90% were seen once. The genes are TRBV3-1 (or the pseudogene TRBV3-2) and TRBJ1-1; unclear D gene. The sequenced sample consisted of PBMCs or T cells enriched from blood (not recorded which). The TCR sequence derives from a woman aged 25 to 39 who had recovered from COVID-19. The CDR3 DNA sequence: TGTGCCAGCAGCCAAGCTAACAGTATCAGCACTGAAGCTTTCTTT. It translates to CASSQANSISTEAFF.